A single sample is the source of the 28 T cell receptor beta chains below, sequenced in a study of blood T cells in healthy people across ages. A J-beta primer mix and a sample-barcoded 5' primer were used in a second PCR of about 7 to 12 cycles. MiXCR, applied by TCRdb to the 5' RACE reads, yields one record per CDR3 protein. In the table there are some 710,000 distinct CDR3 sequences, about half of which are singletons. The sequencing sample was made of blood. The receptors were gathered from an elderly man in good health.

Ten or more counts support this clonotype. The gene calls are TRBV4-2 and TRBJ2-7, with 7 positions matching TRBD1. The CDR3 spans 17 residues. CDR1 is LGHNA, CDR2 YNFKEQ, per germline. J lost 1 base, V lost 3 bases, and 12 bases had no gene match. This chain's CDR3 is CASSQRQGRMGSYEQYF. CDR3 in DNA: TGTGCCAGCAGCCAGAGACAGGGTCGGATGGGATCCTACGAGCAGTACTTC.

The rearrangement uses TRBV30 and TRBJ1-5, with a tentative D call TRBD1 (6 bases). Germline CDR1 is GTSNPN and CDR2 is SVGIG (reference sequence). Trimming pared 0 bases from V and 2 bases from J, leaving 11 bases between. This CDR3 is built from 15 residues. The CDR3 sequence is CAWSVGGQGNQPQHF. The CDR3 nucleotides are TGTGCCTGGAGTGTCGGGGGGCAGGGCAATCAGCCCCAGCATTTT.

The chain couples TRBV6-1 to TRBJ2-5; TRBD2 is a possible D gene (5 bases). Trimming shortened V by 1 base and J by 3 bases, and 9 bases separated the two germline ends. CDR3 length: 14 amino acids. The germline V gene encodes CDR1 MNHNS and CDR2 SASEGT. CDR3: CASSEDGGKETQYF. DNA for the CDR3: TGTGCCAGCAGTGAAGATGGAGGCAAAGAGACCCAGTACTTC.

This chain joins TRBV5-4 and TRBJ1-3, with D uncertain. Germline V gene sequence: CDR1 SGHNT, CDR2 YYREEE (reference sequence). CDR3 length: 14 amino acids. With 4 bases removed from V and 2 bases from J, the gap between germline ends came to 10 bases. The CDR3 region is CASSLDRTGNTIYF. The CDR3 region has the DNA TGTGCCAGCAGCCTGGATCGCACTGGAAACACCATATATTTT.

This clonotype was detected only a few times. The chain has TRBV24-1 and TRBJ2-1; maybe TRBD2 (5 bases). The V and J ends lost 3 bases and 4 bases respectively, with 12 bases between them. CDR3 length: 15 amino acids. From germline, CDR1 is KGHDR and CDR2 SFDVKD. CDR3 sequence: CATSDRSSPYNEQFF. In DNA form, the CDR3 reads TGTGCCACCAGTGATAGGTCTAGCCCTTACAATGAGCAGTTCTTC.

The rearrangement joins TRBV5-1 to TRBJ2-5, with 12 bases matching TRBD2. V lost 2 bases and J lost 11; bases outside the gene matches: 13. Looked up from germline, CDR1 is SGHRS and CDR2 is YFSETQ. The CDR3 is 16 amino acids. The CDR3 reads CASSLQLAGGNNEQYF. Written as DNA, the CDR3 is TGCGCCAGCAGCTTACAACTAGCGGGAGGTAACAATGAGCAGTACTTC.

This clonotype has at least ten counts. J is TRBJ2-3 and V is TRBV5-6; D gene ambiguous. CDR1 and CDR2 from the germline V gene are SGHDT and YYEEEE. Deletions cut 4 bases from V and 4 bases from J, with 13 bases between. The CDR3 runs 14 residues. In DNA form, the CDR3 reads TGTGCCAGCAGCATCGGACCGTCCTCAGATACGCAGTATTTT. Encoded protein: CASSIGPSSDTQYF.

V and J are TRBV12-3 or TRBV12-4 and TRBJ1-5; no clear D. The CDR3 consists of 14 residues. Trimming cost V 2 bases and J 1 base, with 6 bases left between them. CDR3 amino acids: CASSLKQSNQPQHF. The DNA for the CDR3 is TGTGCCAGCAGTTTAAAACAGAGCAATCAGCCCCAGCATTTT.

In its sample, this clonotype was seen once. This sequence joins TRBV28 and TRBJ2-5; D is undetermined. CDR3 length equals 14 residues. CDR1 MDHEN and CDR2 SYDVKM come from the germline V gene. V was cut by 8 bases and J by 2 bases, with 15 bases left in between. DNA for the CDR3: TGTGCCAGCTACGGCCCGGTATCACAAGAGACCCAGTACTTC. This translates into CASYGPVSQETQYF. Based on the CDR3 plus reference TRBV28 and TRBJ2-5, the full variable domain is DVKVTQSSRYLVKRTGEKVFLECVQDMDHENMFWYRQDPGLGLRLIYFSYDVKMKEKGDIPEGYSVSREKKERFSLILESASTNQTSMYLCASYGPVSQETQYFGPGTRLLVL.

CDR3 residues: CASSQFVTGGTGELFF. CDR3 in DNA: TGTGCCAGCAGCCAATTTGTGACAGGGGGGACCGGGGAGCTGTTTTTT. V and J are TRBV14 and TRBJ2-2, with 9 bases identical to TRBD1. V was pared by 2 bases and J by 5 bases, with 6 bases of the junction left unmatched. CDR3 length: 16 residues. The germline V gene has CDR1 SGHDN and CDR2 FVKESK.

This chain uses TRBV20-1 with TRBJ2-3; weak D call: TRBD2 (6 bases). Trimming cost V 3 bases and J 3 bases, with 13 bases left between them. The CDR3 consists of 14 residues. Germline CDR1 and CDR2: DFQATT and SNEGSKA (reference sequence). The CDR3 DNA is TGCAGTGCTAGTTGGCGGGGAGGAACAGATACGCAGTATTTT. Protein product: CSASWRGGTDTQYF.

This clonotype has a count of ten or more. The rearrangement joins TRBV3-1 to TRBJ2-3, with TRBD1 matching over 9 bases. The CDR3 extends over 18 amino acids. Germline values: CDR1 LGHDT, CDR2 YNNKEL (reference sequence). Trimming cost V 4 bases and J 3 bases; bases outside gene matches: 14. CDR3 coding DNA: TGTGCCAGCAGCCTCGGAGCCGGGACAGGGATCGGTACAGATACGCAGTATTTT. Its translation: CASSLGAGTGIGTDTQYF.

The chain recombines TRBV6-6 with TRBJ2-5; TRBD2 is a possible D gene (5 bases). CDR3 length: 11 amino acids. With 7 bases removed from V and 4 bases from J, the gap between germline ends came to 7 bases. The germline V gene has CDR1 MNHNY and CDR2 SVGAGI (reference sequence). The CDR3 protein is CASNAGETQYF. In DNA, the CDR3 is TGTGCCAGCAACGCGGGAGAGACCCAGTACTTC.

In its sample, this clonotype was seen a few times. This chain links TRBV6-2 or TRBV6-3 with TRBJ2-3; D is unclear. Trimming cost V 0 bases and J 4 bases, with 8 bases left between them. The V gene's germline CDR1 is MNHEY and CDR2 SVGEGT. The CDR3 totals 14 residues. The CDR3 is CASSYSQQSDTQYF. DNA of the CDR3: TGTGCCAGCAGTTACTCTCAGCAGTCAGATACGCAGTATTTT.

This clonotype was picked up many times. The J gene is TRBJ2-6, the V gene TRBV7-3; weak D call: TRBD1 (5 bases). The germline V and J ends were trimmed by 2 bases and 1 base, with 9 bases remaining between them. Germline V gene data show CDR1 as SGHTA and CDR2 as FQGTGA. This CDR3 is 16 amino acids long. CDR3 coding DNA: TGTGCCAGCAGCTTAGAAGGGGCGTCTGGGGCCAACGTCCTGACTTTC. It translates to CASSLEGASGANVLTF.

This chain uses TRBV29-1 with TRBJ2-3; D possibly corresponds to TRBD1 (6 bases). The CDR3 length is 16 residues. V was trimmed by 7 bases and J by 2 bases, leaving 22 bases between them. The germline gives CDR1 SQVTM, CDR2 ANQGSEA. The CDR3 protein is CSAPRQAGTNTDTQYF. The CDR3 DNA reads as TGCAGCGCTCCAAGACAGGCAGGCACAAACACAGATACGCAGTATTTT.

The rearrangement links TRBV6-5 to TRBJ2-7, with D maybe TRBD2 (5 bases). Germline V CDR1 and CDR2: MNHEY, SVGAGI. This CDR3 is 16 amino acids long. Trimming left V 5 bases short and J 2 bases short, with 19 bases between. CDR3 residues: CASSTSRGPLTYEQYF. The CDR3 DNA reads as TGTGCCAGCAGTACCTCGAGAGGGCCCTTAACCTACGAGCAGTACTTC.

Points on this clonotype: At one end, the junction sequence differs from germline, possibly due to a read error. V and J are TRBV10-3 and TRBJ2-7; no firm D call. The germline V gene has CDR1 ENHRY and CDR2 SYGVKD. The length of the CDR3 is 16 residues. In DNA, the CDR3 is TGTGCCATCGGTGAGTCTGTAGGCAGACACTCCTACGAGCAGTACTTC. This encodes CAIGESVGRHSYEQYF.

The CDR3 sequence is CASSLRDRGSGANVLTF. In DNA form, the CDR3 reads TGTGCCAGCAGCCTCCGGGACAGGGGTTCCGGGGCCAACGTCCTGACTTTC. The chain couples TRBV5-6 to TRBJ2-6; 10 bases line up with TRBD1. Germline V gives CDR1 SGHDT, CDR2 YYEEEE. V lost 4 bases and J lost 4; bases outside the gene matches: 8. The CDR3 extends over 17 amino acids. Combining the CDR3 with reference TRBV5-6 and TRBJ2-6 gives the whole variable domain DAGVTQSPTHLIKTRGQQVTLRCSPKSGHDTVSWYQQALGQGPQFIFQYYEEEERQRGNFPDRFSGHQFPNYSSELNVNALLLGDSALYLCASSLRDRGSGANVLTFGAGSRLTVL.

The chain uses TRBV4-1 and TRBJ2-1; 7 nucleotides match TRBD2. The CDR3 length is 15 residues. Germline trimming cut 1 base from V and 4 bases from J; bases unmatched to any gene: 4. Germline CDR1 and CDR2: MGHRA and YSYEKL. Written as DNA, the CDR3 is TGCGCCAGCAGCCAAGTCACACTAGCGTACAATGAGCAGTTCTTC. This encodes CASSQVTLAYNEQFF.

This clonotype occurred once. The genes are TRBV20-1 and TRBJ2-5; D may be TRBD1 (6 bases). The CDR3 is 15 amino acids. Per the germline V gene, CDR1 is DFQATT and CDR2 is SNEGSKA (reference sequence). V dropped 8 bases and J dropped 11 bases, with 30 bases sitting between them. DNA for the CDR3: TGCAGTAGTAGAGATCAGGGGACCGCTAAGGATGAGCAGTACTTC. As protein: CSSRDQGTAKDEQYF.

The DNA for the CDR3 is TGTGCCAGCAGTTCTCGGGGGTACGGCAAAAACATTCAGTACTTC. It encodes CASSSRGYGKNIQYF. The chain has TRBV12-3 or TRBV12-4 and TRBJ2-4; possible D gene TRBD2, 6 bases. V was cut by 4 bases and J by 3 bases, with 13 bases left in between. The CDR3 runs to 15 residues.

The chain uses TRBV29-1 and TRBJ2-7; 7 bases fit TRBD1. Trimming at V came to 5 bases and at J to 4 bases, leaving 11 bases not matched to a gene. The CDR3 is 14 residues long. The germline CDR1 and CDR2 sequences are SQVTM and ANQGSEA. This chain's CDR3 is CSVRARGSVYEQYF. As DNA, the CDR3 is TGCAGCGTTAGAGCCAGGGGGAGTGTTTACGAGCAGTACTTC.

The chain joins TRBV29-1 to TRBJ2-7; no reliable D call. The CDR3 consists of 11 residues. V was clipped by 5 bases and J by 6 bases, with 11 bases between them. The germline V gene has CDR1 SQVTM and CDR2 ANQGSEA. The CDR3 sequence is CSVRVFGEQYF. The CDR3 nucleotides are TGCAGCGTTCGGGTGTTTGGCGAGCAGTACTTC.

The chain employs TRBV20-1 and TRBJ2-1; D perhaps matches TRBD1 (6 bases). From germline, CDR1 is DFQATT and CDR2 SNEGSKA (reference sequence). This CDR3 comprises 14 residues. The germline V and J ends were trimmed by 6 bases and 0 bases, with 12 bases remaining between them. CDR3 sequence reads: CSAPLGASYNEQFF. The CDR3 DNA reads TGCAGTGCCCCCCTGGGGGCCTCCTACAATGAGCAGTTCTTC.

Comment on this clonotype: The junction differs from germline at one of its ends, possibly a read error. This CDR3 reads CVSSDGQDGYTF. CDR3 nucleotide sequence: TGTGTCAGCAGTGATGGACAAGATGGCTACACCTTC. The chain recombines TRBV25-1 with TRBJ1-2; a weak D match, TRBD1 (5 bases). This CDR3 spans 12 amino acids. CDR1 is MGHDK, CDR2 SYGVNS, per germline.

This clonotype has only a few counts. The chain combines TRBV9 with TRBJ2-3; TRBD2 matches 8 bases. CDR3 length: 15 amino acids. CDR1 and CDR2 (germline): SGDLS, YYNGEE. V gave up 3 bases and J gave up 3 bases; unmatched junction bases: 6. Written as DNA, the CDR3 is TGTGCCAGCAGCGGACCCGGACTAGCTACAGATACGCAGTATTTT. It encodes CASSGPGLATDTQYF.

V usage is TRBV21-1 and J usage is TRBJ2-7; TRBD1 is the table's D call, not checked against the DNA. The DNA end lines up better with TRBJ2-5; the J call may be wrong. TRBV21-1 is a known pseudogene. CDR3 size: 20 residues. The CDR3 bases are TGTGCCAGCAGCAAAGGGGGTGTCTATAGGGGGTCTTGGCCTCGGGAGACCCAGTACTTC. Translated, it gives CASSKGGVYRGSWPRETQYF.